This T cell receptor (beta chain) was sequenced during a study of OX40 agonist ivuxolimab in advanced cancers. Broadly, across the study: Ivuxolimab, which targeted the costimulatory receptor OX40 (CD134), was an agonistic, fully human IgG2 monoclonal antibody. Partial responses were achieved by three dose-escalation patients, of whom one had hepatocellular carcinoma and two had cutaneous melanoma. In the dose-escalation cohort, 70% to 85% of patients were male, and the mean age was approximately 60 years, with a range of about 23 to 90. Of the 50 to 55 patients in dose escalation, 19 had hepatocellular carcinoma, about 15 had melanoma, 9 had renal cell carcinoma and 9 had head and neck cancer. Intravenous ivuxolimab was administered to patients every 2 weeks at six dose levels: 0.01, 0.1, 0.3, 1.5, 3 and 10 mg/kg. Peripheral TCRbeta sequencing aimed to test whether ivuxolimab altered TCR sequence diversity and caused clonal T-cell expansion. The monotherapy dose-escalation portion (N of about 50 patients) of the phase I ivuxolimab trial is reported in the paper. Prior anti-PD-1, anti-PD-L1 or anti-CTLA-4 therapy was permitted, and checkpoint inhibitors had been received by less than 45% of dose-escalation patients.

According to the germline V gene, CDR1 reads SGHRS and CDR2 reads YFSETQ. Trimming at the junction amounts to 0 bases on V and 1 base on J, and the germline ends lie 5 bases apart. The CDR3 runs 14 residues from the cysteine to the phenylalanine. Only the CDR3 DNA stays, 42 bases, in frame from base 1. Concerning this clone itself: Its binding antigen is unknown. It has no much larger one-base neighbor in the sample; base qualities were not kept.

The trial excluded patients who had a history of autoimmune disease or were on systemic immunosuppression. Peripheral blood for TCR sequencing was collected from all dose cohorts at baseline, on cycle 4 day 1, and on cycle 7 day 1. Samples were obtained from an open-label, multicenter, first-in-human phase I dose-escalation trial of ivuxolimab. Adults with locally advanced or metastatic melanoma, renal cell, hepatocellular, or head and neck squamous cell carcinoma were enrolled in the trial. Before TCR sequencing, CD4+ T cells and CD8+ T cells were sorted from peripheral blood as separate populations. Summary of the overall study and its limitations: In the 0.1-3.0 mg/kg groups, partial responders had among the lowest normalized peripheral clonal expansion, particularly in CD8+ T cells. Low levels of normalized T-cell clonal expansion were also shown by some nonresponding patients. At doses of 0.1 to 3.0 mg/kg, clonal expansion of both CD4+ and CD8+ T cells in blood was seen between baseline and week 6. Antigen specificity was not determined for the clonally expanded peripheral T cells. On average, CD8+ T cells showed more expanded clones than CD4+ T cells after ivuxolimab.

Genomic DNA was isolated from the sorted cells so that the TCRbeta CDR3 region could be sequenced. The immunoSEQ Assay was used for sequencing of TCRbeta CDR3 regions. TCRdb took this table from immuneACCESS and kept in-frame rearrangements with V and J called. Such tables lack part of the clones; where checked against another copy, unresolved V genes explain under half of the gap, and the rest is unexplained. For this sample the table gives approximately 70,000 clones, of which approximately 80% were detected only once. The ten biggest clones cover approximately 1% of the sample. The clonotype was recovered from an adult with an advanced solid tumor such as melanoma, head and neck, liver or kidney cancer. The chain is made from TRBV5-1 and TRBJ1-5; tentative D gene TRBD1, with 5 bases matching. The material was CD4+ or CD8+ T cells sorted from blood, obtained in a trial of the OX40 agonist ivuxolimab. The sequenced DNA: TGCGCCAGCAGCTTGGGACAGAGCAATCAGCCCCAGCATTTT. Its protein reads: CASSLGQSNQPQHF.